This entry lists 8 T cell receptor beta chains sequenced from one sample in a study of blood T cell repertoires in COVID-19 (dated by TCRdb to the early 2020s). Library preparation used the immunoSEQ multiplex PCR assay. This is the immuneACCESS table as TCRdb keeps it, with only in-frame sequences that have V and J called. A part of the clones is gone; compared with another copy, unresolved V genes explain less than half, and the rest is unexplained. The sample table shows 110,000 to 150,000 clones, and about 80% are seen once. The ten largest clones take up approximately 8.4% of the sample. Sequenced: PBMCs or T cells enriched from blood (not recorded which). The receptors originated from a man in his forties or fifties who had recovered from COVID-19.

The chain uses TRBV27 and TRBJ2-1; a possible D gene is TRBD1 (5 bases). Germline V gene lookup returns CDR1 MNHEY and CDR2 SMNVEV (reference sequence). V gave up 5 bases and J gave up 4 bases, with 18 bases separating them. The CDR3 extends over 16 amino acids. CDR3: CASSGLTDRSYNEQFF. In nucleotides, the CDR3 is TGTGCCAGCAGTGGCCTGACAGACCGTTCGTACAATGAGCAGTTCTTC.

This clone has only one observation. This CDR3 is CASSIFAGASYEQYF. The CDR3, as DNA: TGTGCCAGTAGTATATTCGCAGGGGCCTCCTACGAGCAGTACTTC. J is TRBJ2-7 and V is TRBV19; perhaps TRBD1 as D (6 bases). Between the trimmed V and J ends, which lost 2 bases and 0 bases, there was a span of 11 bases. The CDR3 extends over 15 amino acids. Germline assignment: CDR1 LNHDA and CDR2 SQIVND (reference sequence).

V and J are TRBV4-1 and TRBJ2-6, with TRBD2 matching 8 bases. V lost 0 bases to trimming and J lost 2 bases; unmatched junction nucleotides: 6. Germline values: CDR1 MGHRA, CDR2 YSYEKL. CDR3 length: 18 residues. This CDR3 is CASSQDRGAGAGANVLTF. Here the CDR3 DNA reads TGCGCCAGCAGCCAAGATAGGGGAGCGGGGGCTGGGGCCAACGTCCTGACTTTC.

V usage is TRBV3-1 (or the pseudogene TRBV3-2) and J usage is TRBJ1-1; D perhaps matches TRBD1 (6 bases). Trimming shortened V by 2 bases and J by 3 bases, and 13 bases separated the two germline ends. Per the germline V gene, CDR1 is LGHDT and CDR2 is YNNKEL (reference sequence). CDR3 length: 15 amino acids. CDR3 sequence: CASSQSYRADTEAFF. In DNA, the CDR3 is TGTGCCAGCAGCCAAAGTTACAGGGCCGACACTGAAGCTTTCTTT.

This clone occurred once. The genes are TRBV11-3 and TRBJ2-1; 9 bases align to TRBD2. CDR1 and CDR2 from the germline V gene are SGHNT and YENEEA. The CDR3 sequence is 14 residues long. Germline trimming cut 4 bases from V and 12 bases from J; bases unmatched to any gene: 10. CDR3 residues: CASSSGGGAVGQFF. The CDR3 DNA sequence: TGTGCCAGCAGCTCGGGCGGGGGGGCGGTCGGGCAGTTCTTC. Based on the CDR3 plus reference TRBV11-3 and TRBJ2-1, the full variable domain is EAGVVQSPRYKIIEKKQPVAFWCNPISGHNTLYWYLQNLGQGPELLIRYENEEAVDDSQLPKDRFSAERLKGVDSTLKIQPAELGDSAVYLCASSSGGGAVGQFFGPGTRLTVL.

The sample holds a few counts of this clone. This chain links TRBV5-8 with TRBJ1-1; 7 positions agree with TRBD1. Germline-derived CDR1 and CDR2 are SGHTS and YDEGEE. Trimming removed 1 base from V and 3 bases from J; junction bases left unmatched: 6. The CDR3 spans 15 residues. CDR3 sequence: CASSLQPGGDTEAFF. CDR3 DNA: TGTGCCAGCAGCTTGCAGCCAGGGGGAGACACTGAAGCTTTCTTT.

This clone was counted a few times. The chain employs TRBV3-1 (or the pseudogene TRBV3-2) and TRBJ1-1, with D possibly being TRBD1 (5 bases). Trimming cost V 0 bases and J 5 bases, with 7 bases left between them. Looked up from germline, CDR1 is LGHDT and CDR2 is YNNKEL (reference sequence). This CDR3 contains 13 residues. The CDR3 nucleotides are TGTGCCAGCAGCCAAGACGGGGGGACTGAAGCTTTCTTT. Translation: CASSQDGGTEAFF.

The chain combines TRBV7-2 with TRBJ1-5; D is unclear. Per the germline V gene, CDR1 is SGHTA and CDR2 is FQGNSA. V dropped 2 bases and J dropped 6 bases, with 11 bases sitting between them. This CDR3 region has 14 residues. The CDR3 reads CASSLWTRGQPQHF. CDR3 nucleotide sequence: TGTGCCAGCAGCTTATGGACGCGGGGTCAGCCCCAGCATTTT.